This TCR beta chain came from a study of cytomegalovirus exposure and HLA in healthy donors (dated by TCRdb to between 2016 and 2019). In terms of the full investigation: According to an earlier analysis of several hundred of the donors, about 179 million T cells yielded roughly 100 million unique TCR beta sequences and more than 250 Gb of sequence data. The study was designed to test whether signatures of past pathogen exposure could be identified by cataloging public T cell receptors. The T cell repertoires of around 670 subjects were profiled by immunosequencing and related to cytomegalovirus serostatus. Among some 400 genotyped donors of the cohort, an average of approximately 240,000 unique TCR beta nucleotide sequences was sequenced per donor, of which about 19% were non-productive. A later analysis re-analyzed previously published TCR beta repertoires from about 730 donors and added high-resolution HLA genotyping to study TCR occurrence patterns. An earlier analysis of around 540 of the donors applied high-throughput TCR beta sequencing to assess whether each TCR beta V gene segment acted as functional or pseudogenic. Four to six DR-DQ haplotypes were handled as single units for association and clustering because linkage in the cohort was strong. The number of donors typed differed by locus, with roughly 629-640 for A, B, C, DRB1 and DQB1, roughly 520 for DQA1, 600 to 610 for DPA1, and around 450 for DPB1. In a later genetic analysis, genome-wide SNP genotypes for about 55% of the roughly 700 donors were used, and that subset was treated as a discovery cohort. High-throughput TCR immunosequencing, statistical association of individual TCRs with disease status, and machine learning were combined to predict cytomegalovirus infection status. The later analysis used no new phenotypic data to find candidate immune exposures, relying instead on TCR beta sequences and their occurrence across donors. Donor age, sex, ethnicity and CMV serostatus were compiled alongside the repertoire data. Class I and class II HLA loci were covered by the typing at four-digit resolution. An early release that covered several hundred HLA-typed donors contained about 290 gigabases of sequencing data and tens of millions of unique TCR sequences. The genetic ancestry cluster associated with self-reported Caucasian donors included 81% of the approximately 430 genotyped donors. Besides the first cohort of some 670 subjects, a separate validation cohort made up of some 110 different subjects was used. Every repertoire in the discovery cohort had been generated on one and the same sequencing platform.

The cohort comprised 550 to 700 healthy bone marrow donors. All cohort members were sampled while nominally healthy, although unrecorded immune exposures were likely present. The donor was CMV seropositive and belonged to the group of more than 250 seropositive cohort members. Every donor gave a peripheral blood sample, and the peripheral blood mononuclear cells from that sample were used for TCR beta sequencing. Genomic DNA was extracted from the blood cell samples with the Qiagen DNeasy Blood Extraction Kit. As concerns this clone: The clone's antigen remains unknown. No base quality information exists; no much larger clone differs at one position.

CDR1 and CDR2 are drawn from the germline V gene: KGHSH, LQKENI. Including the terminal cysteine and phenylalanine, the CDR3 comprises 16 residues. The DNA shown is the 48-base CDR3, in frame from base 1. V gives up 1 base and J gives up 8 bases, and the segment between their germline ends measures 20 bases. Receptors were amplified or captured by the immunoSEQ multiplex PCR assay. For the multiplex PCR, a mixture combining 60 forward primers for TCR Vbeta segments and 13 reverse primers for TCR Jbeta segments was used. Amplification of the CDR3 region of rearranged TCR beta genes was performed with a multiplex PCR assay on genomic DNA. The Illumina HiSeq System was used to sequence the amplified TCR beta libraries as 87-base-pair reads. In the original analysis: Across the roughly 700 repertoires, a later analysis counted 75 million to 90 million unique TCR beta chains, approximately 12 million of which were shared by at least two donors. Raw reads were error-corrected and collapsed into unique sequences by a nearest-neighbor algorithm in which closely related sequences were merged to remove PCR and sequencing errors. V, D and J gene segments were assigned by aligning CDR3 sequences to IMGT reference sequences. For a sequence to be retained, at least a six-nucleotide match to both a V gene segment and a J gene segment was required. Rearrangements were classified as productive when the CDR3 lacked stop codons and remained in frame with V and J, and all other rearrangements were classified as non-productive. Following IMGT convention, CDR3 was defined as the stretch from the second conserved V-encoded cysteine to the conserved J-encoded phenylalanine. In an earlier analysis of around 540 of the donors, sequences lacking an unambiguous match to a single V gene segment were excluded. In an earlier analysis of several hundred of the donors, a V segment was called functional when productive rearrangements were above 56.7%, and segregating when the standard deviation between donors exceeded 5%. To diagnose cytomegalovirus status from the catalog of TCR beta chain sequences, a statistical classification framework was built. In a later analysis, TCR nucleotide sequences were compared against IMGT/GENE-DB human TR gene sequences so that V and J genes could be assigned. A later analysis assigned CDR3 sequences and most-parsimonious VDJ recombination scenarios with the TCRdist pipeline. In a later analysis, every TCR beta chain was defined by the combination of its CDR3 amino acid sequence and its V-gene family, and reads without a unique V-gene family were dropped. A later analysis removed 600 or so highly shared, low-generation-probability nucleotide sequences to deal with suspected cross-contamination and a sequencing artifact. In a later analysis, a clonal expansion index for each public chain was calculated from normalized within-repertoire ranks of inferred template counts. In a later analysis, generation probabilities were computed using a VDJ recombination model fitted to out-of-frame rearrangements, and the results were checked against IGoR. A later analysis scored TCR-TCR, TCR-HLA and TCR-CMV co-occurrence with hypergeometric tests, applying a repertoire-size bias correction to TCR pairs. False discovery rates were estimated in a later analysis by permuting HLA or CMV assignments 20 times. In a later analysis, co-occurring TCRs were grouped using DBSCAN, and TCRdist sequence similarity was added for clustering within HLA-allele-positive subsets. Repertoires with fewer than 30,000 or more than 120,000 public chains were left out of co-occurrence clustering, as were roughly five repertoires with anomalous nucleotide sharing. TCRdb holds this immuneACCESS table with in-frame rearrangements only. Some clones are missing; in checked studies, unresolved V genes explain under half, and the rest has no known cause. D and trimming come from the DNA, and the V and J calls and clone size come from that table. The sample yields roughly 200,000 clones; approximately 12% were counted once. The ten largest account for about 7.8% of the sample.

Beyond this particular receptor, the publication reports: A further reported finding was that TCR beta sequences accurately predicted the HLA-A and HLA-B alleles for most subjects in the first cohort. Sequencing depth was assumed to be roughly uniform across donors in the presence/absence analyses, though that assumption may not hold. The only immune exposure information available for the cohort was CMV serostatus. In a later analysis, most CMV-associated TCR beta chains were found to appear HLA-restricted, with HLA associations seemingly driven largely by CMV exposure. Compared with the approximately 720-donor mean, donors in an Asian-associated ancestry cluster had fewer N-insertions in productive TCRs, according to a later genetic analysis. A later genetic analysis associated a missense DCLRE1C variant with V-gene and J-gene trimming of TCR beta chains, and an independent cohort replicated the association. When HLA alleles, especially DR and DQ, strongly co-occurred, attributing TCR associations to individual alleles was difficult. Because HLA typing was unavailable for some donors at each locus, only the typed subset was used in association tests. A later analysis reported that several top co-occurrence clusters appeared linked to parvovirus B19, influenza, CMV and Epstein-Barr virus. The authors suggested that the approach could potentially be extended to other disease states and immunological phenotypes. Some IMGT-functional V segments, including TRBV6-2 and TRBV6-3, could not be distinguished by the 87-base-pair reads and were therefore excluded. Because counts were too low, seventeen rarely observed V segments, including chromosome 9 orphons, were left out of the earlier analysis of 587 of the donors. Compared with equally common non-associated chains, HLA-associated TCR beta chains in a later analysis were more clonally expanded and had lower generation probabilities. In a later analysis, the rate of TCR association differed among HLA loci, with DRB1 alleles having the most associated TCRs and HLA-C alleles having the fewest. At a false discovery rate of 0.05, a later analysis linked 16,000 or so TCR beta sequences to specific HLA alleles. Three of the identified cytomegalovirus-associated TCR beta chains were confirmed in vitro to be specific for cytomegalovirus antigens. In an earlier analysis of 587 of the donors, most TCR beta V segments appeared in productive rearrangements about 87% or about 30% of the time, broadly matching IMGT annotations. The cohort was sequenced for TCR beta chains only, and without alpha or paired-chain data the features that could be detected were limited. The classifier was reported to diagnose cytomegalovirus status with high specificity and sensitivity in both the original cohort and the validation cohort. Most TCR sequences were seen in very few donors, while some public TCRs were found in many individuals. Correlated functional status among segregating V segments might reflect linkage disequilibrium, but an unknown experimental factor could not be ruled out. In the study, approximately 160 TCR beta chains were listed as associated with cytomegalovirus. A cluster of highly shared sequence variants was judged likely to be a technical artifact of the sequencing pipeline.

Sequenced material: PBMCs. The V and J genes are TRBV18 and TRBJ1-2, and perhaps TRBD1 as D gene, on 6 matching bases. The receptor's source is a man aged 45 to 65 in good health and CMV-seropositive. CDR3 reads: CASSPQAGADAWGYTF. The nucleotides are TGTGCCAGCTCACCACAAGCGGGGGCAGACGCCTGGGGCTACACCTTC.